One and the same sample provided the 23 T cell receptor beta chains below, sequenced in a study of blood T cell repertoires in COVID-19. TCRdb's table, derived via immunoSEQ multiplex PCR, lists solely in-frame clones and lacks some. Of around 250,000 clones listed, 75% to 90% are singletons. The sample was PBMCs or T cells enriched from blood (not recorded which). These receptors were taken from a woman between 45 and 60 years old who had recovered from COVID-19.

This rearrangement joins TRBV2 to TRBJ2-7; 12 nucleotides match TRBD2. This CDR3 has 14 residues. The ends lost 4 bases at V and 9 bases at J; junction bases unmatched: 7. Germline V gives CDR1 SNHLY, CDR2 FYNNEI. CDR3 nucleotides: TGTGCCAGCAGTGGACGACTAGCGGGAGAGGTGCAGTACTTC. Translating it yields CASSGRLAGEVQYF.

This chain connects TRBV28 to TRBJ2-1; D is ambiguous. Germline CDR1 is MDHEN and CDR2 is SYDVKM. The CDR3 extends over 13 amino acids. V dropped 2 bases and J dropped 10 bases, with 12 bases sitting between them. Here the CDR3 reads CASSLGWLGEQFF. CDR3 sequence (DNA): TGTGCCAGCAGTTTAGGATGGCTCGGGGAGCAGTTCTTC.

This clone was observed many times. The rearrangement uses TRBV5-1 and TRBJ2-7, with 10 bases that match TRBD2. V shed 0 bases and J 2 bases; nucleotides not matched to a gene: 5. The length of the CDR3 is 16 residues. Germline CDR1 and CDR2: SGHRS and YFSETQ. The CDR3 DNA reads TGCGCCAGCAGCTTGGGTCCTAGCGGGGGACCCTACGAGCAGTACTTC. It encodes CASSLGPSGGPYEQYF.

This chain joins TRBV9 and TRBJ1-5; a weak D match, TRBD1 (6 bases). V was pared by 0 bases and J by 8 bases, with 21 bases between. The CDR3 spans 17 residues. CDR1 is SGDLS, CDR2 YYNGEE, per germline. Here the CDR3 reads CASSVGVGGGAGEPQHF. The CDR3 DNA sequence: TGTGCCAGCAGCGTAGGGGTTGGCGGGGGCGCAGGGGAGCCCCAGCATTTT. Full variable domain (missing parts from reference TRBV9 and TRBJ1-5): DSGVTQTPKHLITATGQRVTLRCSPRSGDLSVYWYQQSLDQGLQFLIQYYNGEERAKGNILERFSAQQFPDLHSELNLSSLELGDSALYFCASSVGVGGGAGEPQHFGDGTRLSIL.

The chain combines TRBV11-3 with TRBJ2-2; D is unresolved. V dropped 0 bases and J dropped 7 bases, with 3 bases sitting between them. CDR3 length: 12 amino acids. Germline V gene lookup returns CDR1 SGHNT and CDR2 YENEEA. CDR3 bases: TGTGCCAGCAGCTTAGATATCGGGGAGCTGTTTTTT. This sequence encodes CASSLDIGELFF.

The CDR3 protein is CSVTSGTSYEQYF. The CDR3 DNA sequence: TGCAGCGTTACTAGCGGGACCTCCTACGAGCAGTACTTC. The rearrangement joins TRBV29-1 to TRBJ2-7; TRBD2 agrees at 10 bases. CDR1 and CDR2 (germline): SQVTM, ANQGSEA. Unmatched junction bases numbered 1, after V lost 5 bases and J lost 0 bases. The CDR3 totals 13 residues.

The rearrangement joins TRBV5-1 to TRBJ1-2, with D possibly being TRBD1 (6 bases). Trimming removed 4 bases at V and 8 bases at J, with 18 bases between. The CDR3 is made up of 14 amino acids. From germline, CDR1 is SGHRS and CDR2 YFSETQ. The CDR3 DNA sequence: TGCGCCAGCAGCCCCGGGGGGGCTTCTTACGGCTACACCTTC. Amino acid sequence: CASSPGGASYGYTF.

This clone showed up just once. The genes are TRBV4-2 and TRBJ2-7; weak D call: TRBD1 (5 bases). The V gene's germline CDR1 is LGHNA and CDR2 YNFKEQ. With 3 bases removed from V and 6 bases from J, the gap between germline ends came to 12 bases. The CDR3 is 13 residues long. The CDR3 sequence is CASSQSRVVEQYF. The CDR3 DNA reads TGTGCCAGCAGCCAGTCCAGGGTAGTCGAGCAGTACTTC.

In the case of this clone: One end of the junction is discordant with germline, which a read error may explain. The chain joins TRBV2 to TRBJ2-1; 12 bases fit TRBD2. Germline CDR1 SNHLY, CDR2 FYNNEI. The CDR3 consists of 13 residues. The CDR3 DNA is TGTGCCAGCAGGGAACTAGCGGGAGGCCCTGAGGTCTTC. This encodes CASRELAGGPEVF.

The genes are TRBV9 and TRBJ2-7; 7 bases map to TRBD1. The CDR3 is 14 residues long. CDR1 and CDR2 from the germline V gene are SGDLS and YYNGEE. V gave up 4 bases and J gave up 3 bases; unmatched junction bases: 7. The CDR3: CASSPRTGYYEQYF. The CDR3 DNA follows: TGTGCCAGCAGCCCCCGGACAGGCTACTACGAGCAGTACTTC.

The chain uses TRBV24-1 and TRBJ2-3; 8 bases are shared with TRBD2. Germline values: CDR1 KGHDR, CDR2 SFDVKD. V lost 4 bases to trimming and J lost 4 bases; unmatched junction nucleotides: 6. This CDR3 is built from 15 residues. CDR3 nucleotide sequence: TGTGCCACCAGTGACGCCGGGACTAGGTCAGATACGCAGTATTTT. Translated: CATSDAGTRSDTQYF.

This clone was seen once. This chain connects TRBV19 to TRBJ2-3; 11 bases match TRBD2. Germline V CDR1 and CDR2: LNHDA, SQIVND (reference sequence). The V and J ends lost 5 bases and 1 base, in that order; junction bases with no gene match: 5. This CDR3 comprises 16 residues. The CDR3: CASSFTGLAGTDTQYF. CDR3 DNA: TGTGCCAGTAGTTTCACGGGACTAGCGGGCACAGATACGCAGTATTTT.

The rearrangement links TRBV29-1 to TRBJ1-3, with 11 positions matching TRBD1. Per the germline V gene, CDR1 is SQVTM and CDR2 is ANQGSEA. The CDR3 contains 14 residues. J was trimmed by 2 bases and V by 6 bases; bases with no gene match: 3. The CDR3 loop is CSVGQGGPGNTIYF. CDR3 bases: TGCAGCGTGGGACAGGGGGGCCCTGGAAACACCATATATTTT.

The chain links TRBV30 to TRBJ1-2; 11 bases match TRBD1. Germline V gene data show CDR1 as GTSNPN and CDR2 as SVGIG (reference sequence). The V gene end was trimmed by 0 bases and the J gene end by 8 bases; junction bases not matched to a gene: 8. The CDR3 consists of 15 residues. Here the CDR3 DNA reads TGTGCCTGGAGTGTATGGGGACAGGGGGTGGACGGCTACACCTTC. Its translation is CAWSVWGQGVDGYTF.

The V and J genes are TRBV20-1 and TRBJ2-7; tentative D call: TRBD1 (5 bases). Germline lookup yields CDR1 DFQATT and CDR2 SNEGSKA (reference sequence). This CDR3 is 15 amino acids long. V lost 3 bases and J lost 0, with 15 bases in between. The CDR3 here is CSASSWTHYSYEQYF. The CDR3 nucleotides read TGCAGTGCTAGTTCTTGGACACACTACTCCTACGAGCAGTACTTC.

The chain recombines TRBV7-2 with TRBJ2-1; TRBD1 matches at 7 bases. Germline lookup yields CDR1 SGHTA and CDR2 FQGNSA. There are 16 residues in the CDR3. Losses at the gene ends were 4 bases for V and 5 bases for J; bases not matched to a gene: 11. CDR3 DNA: TGTGCCAGCAGCTCGCGGGTGGGAAGGGGGCACAATGAGCAGTTCTTC. Translated, it gives CASSSRVGRGHNEQFF.

In its sample, this clone was seen a few times. V and J are TRBV7-9 and TRBJ1-2; perhaps TRBD1 as D (5 bases). Trimming removed 5 bases from V and 6 bases from J, with 19 bases in between. Germline loops: CDR1 SEHNR, CDR2 FQNEAQ (reference sequence). The CDR3 runs to 15 residues. This CDR3 is CASSPFRGELHGYTF. The CDR3 nucleotides are TGTGCCAGCAGCCCGTTTCGGGGGGAACTTCATGGCTACACCTTC.

V usage is TRBV2 and J usage is TRBJ2-6; 11 nucleotides agree with TRBD2. Germline CDR1 is SNHLY and CDR2 is FYNNEI. The CDR3 extends over 17 amino acids. The V and J ends lost 5 bases and 1 base, in that order; junction bases with no gene match: 4. This CDR3 is CASSYTSGRSGANVLTF. CDR3 nucleotide sequence: TGTGCCAGCAGTTATACTAGCGGGAGATCTGGGGCCAACGTCCTGACTTTC.

The genes are TRBV27 and TRBJ2-1; D may be TRBD2 (6 bases). Trimming shortened V by 6 bases and J by 5 bases, and 14 bases separated the two germline ends. CDR1 is MNHEY and CDR2 is SMNVEV in the germline V gene (reference sequence). The CDR3 length is 14 residues. The CDR3 is CASRTGGVNNEQFF. The CDR3 region has the DNA TGTGCCAGCAGAACCGGGGGAGTTAACAATGAGCAGTTCTTC.

This clone was observed a handful of times. V is TRBV6-6 and J is TRBJ1-5; D call uncertain. V dropped 6 bases and J dropped 5 bases, with 11 bases sitting between them. CDR1 and CDR2 from the germline V gene are MNHNY and SVGAGI (reference sequence). CDR3 length: 13 residues. The CDR3: CASRDPGDQPQHF. CDR3 bases: TGTGCCAGCAGAGACCCAGGCGATCAGCCCCAGCATTTT.

V and J are TRBV6-5 and TRBJ1-2, with TRBD1 matching over 7 bases. Looked up from germline, CDR1 is MNHEY and CDR2 is SVGAGI. The ends lost 1 base at V and 7 bases at J; junction bases unmatched: 3. The CDR3 runs 13 residues. The CDR3 nucleotides are TGTGCCAGCAGTTACTTAGGGGGCGGTGGCTACACCTTC. Protein sequence: CASSYLGGGGYTF.

The chain employs TRBV5-4 and TRBJ2-3; TRBD2 agrees at 12 bases. CDR1 and CDR2 (germline): SGHNT, YYREEE (reference sequence). Trimming at V came to 3 bases and at J to 3 bases, leaving 8 bases not matched to a gene. The CDR3 is made up of 17 amino acids. The CDR3 DNA reads TGTGCCAGCAGCTCGACTAGCGGGAGTCTGAGGACAGATACGCAGTATTTT. Translation gives CASSSTSGSLRTDTQYF.

On this clone: The identical CDR3 is also encoded by other nucleotide sequences in the sample. The chain recombines TRBV28 with TRBJ1-2; D is undetermined. V shed 4 bases and J shed 4 bases, with 4 bases lying between them. CDR1 and CDR2 (germline): MDHEN, SYDVKM. CDR3 length: 11 residues. The CDR3 loop is CASSSLYGYTF. CDR3 nucleotides: TGTGCCAGCAGTTCCCTCTATGGCTACACCTTC.